The present entry profiles one TCR beta chain with its context. The antigen is unknown. This sample stems from a study of shared clonotypes between healthy human individuals. Study-wide findings and caveats: How much donors shared clonotypes was expected to be affected by sequencing depth.

TCRdb's table, derived via immunoSEQ multiplex PCR, lists solely in-frame clones and lacks some. The sample holds around 95,000 clones, 67% seen once. The CDR3 runs 10 residues. V was pared by 5 bases and J by 7 bases, with 6 bases between. The germline gives CDR1 MDHEN, CDR2 SYDVKM. Material for sequencing was memory CD8+ T cells sorted from blood. The subset here: CD45RO+ cells pooled with CCR7-negative TemRA cells. The J gene is TRBJ2-7, the V gene TRBV28; D not certain. The receptor was isolated from a man aged 25-45 years in good health. For the CDR3, the DNA is TGTGCCAGCAGTCTGGGGGAGCAGTACTTC. Amino acids: CASSLGEQYF.